This T cell receptor beta chain was sequenced during a study of HIV-infected patients and healthy controls. Study-wide findings and caveats: Healthy controls carried many MAIT alpha-chain CDR3s, while HIV+ repertoires had few.

The repertoire came from unfractionated whole blood and reflected all unsorted peripheral T cells. The CDR3 is 12 amino acids. With 1 base removed from V and 7 bases from J, the gap between germline ends came to 7 bases. The germline V gene encodes CDR1 MNHNS and CDR2 SASEGT. There are many counts of this clonotype. The antigen is not known. 500 ng RNA was reverse transcribed with alpha and beta constant-region primers. Each of the alpha and beta chains got its own library through chain-specific third strand synthesis with indices. Second strand DNA was synthesized using a primer at the SP2 site. A short first PCR added P5 and P7 adapter elements and a second index. TCRdb reanalysed the 5' RACE reads using MiXCR and keeps one entry per CDR3 protein. In the table there are roughly 25,000 distinct CDR3 sequences, 8.5% of which are singletons.

Source material: blood. V usage is TRBV6-1 and J usage is TRBJ1-1; no clear D gene. The clonotype was recovered from an adult in good health. DNA for the CDR3: TGTGCCAGCAGTGAAGATCGCATTGAAGCTTTCTTT. It yields the protein CASSEDRIEAFF.